This TCR beta chain was profiled in a study of blood T cell repertoires in COVID-19 (dated by TCRdb to 2018 to 2021). The study in broad terms: The collaborator samples originated in the United States, Italy and Spain and spanned the acute and convalescent phases of COVID-19. The prospective study material was composed of cDNA or gDNA derived from T cells, B-cell-depleted T cells, or PBMCs. Subjects who had been exposed to COVID-19, were actively infected with it, or had recovered from it provided the deeply sampled blood TCRbeta repertoires that made up the dataset. The repertoires were released in a freely available public database meant as a resource for research on the immune response to SARS-CoV-2. The samples were drawn from the first 160 participants of the ongoing ImmuneRACE study and from more than 1,000 subjects provided by 6 global collaborators. The sample metadata nearly always contained a de-identified subject ID, COVID-19 status, age in years and sex. Where HLA class I and class II types were available, the types were taken from metadata supplied by the sample provider, not from assay-based typing. Study-wide conclusions, independent of this receptor: How much clinical and demographic metadata was included differed by source and by participant, and the metadata was provided uncurated.

Notes on this clone: Its antigen is unknown. Base qualities were left out, and no much larger clone turns up one base away.

Participants in the prospective study were enrolled through a virtual design, were aged roughly 18 to 100 years, and lived in roughly 25 United States geographic areas. In the prospective study, participants were assigned to cohorts based on the clinical history participants reported in a screening survey and a study questionnaire. Each participant in the prospective study had whole blood, serum and a nasopharyngeal or oropharyngeal swab collected by mobile phlebotomists. Participants in the prospective study had the option to provide additional blood draws and questionnaires over a 2-month period. Prospective study blood samples were shipped either frozen or at room temperature before DNA extraction. TCRbeta CDR3 regions were amplified from genomic DNA using the immunoSEQ Assay, a bias-controlled multiplex PCR. The original methods were these. The number of nucleated cells in each sample was estimated from the amplification of reference gene primers within the assay. Sequence reads were collapsed and filtered to measure the absolute abundance of every unique TCRbeta CDR3 rearrangement. For each sample, productive Simpson clonality was calculated as the square root of Simpson's diversity index across productive rearrangements. Imported from immuneACCESS, the table was reduced by TCRdb to in-frame sequences with V and J called. These copies leave out some clones; in studies compared against another copy, an unresolved V gene accounts for under half, and the cause of the remainder is not known. The D gene and trimming were derived from the DNA, and the V and J assignments and clone size from that table. The sample has 150,000 to 200,000 clones on record, about 88% of them singletons. The ten largest clonotypes hold 1% to 1.5% of the sample.

The germline V gene encodes CDR1 SNHLY and CDR2 FYNNEI. V has 4 bases trimmed and J has 3 bases trimmed; junction bases matching no gene number 10. Measured from the cysteine to the phenylalanine, the CDR3 is 16 residues long. CDR3 DNA is the only sequence kept; it has 48 bases, read in frame from the first base. The chain was built from TRBV2 and TRBJ1-1; TRBD1 aligns with 8 central bases. The sequenced sample consisted of PBMCs or T cells enriched from blood (not recorded which). The receptor's source is a human donor with acute COVID-19. The donor label of this sample is uncertain. The CDR3 here reads CASSAWDRKKDTEAFF. The DNA sequence is given as TGTGCCAGCAGTGCTTGGGACAGGAAAAAAGACACTGAAGCTTTCTTT.